The 14 T cell receptor beta chains given below trace back to one sample, sequenced in a study of CD8 T cells in Susac syndrome. An amount of RNA that ranged from 0.5 to 1 ug was reverse transcribed with random hexamers. TCRdb reprocessed the immunoSEQ multiplex PCR reads with MiXCR, giving one entry per CDR3 protein. The sample carries 75,000 to 100,000 distinct CDR3 sequences, around 93% recorded once. Sequencing was performed on CD8+ T cells from PBMCs. All receptors derive from a human donor with Susac syndrome.

V usage is TRBV20-1 and J usage is TRBJ1-1; D ambiguous. The CDR3 covers 15 residues. V lost 6 bases, J lost 1 base, and 18 bases lay in between. Germline V lookup: CDR1 DFQATT, CDR2 SNEGSKA (reference sequence). The CDR3 DNA is TGCAGTGCGGACTATTCCCCATCTCCGAACACTGAAGCTTTCTTT. Protein product: CSADYSPSPNTEAFF.

The DNA of the CDR3 is TGTGCCAGCAGCCCTAGCGGGAGTACGACAGATACGCAGTATTTT. Residues: CASSPSGSTTDTQYF. The J gene is TRBJ2-3, the V gene TRBV6-5, with 10 bases aligning to TRBD2. CDR3 size: 15 residues. The germline CDR1 and CDR2 sequences are MNHEY and SVGAGI. With 6 bases clipped from V and 3 bases from J, the junction kept 6 bases outside the gene matches.

The chain recombines TRBV7-2 with TRBJ2-4; 10 bases are shared with TRBD2. This CDR3 comprises 15 residues. Germline assignment: CDR1 SGHTA and CDR2 FQGNSA. V was clipped by 0 bases and J by 8 bases; unmatched bases: 4. CDR3 sequence reads: CASSLAPSGGDIQYF. The CDR3 nucleotides read TGTGCCAGCAGCTTAGCGCCTAGCGGGGGAGACATTCAGTACTTC.

This chain connects TRBV12-3 or TRBV12-4 to TRBJ2-6, with TRBD2 matching 7 bases. The CDR3 has 15 residues. The junction had 0 bases not matched to a gene; V was cut back by 4 bases and J by 0 bases. The chain's CDR3 is CASSSGGSGANVLTF. The DNA for the CDR3 is TGTGCCAGCAGTTCGGGGGGCTCTGGGGCCAACGTCCTGACTTTC.

This clonotype is a singleton in its sample. The chain employs TRBV4-2 and TRBJ2-1; 10 bases map to TRBD2. CDR1 is LGHNA and CDR2 is YNFKEQ in the germline V gene. This CDR3 comprises 16 residues. V lost 4 bases and J lost 4; bases outside the gene matches: 7. The CDR3 DNA sequence: TGTGCCAGCAGCCCTCTCACTAGCGGGACGTACAATGAGCAGTTCTTC. Protein: CASSPLTSGTYNEQFF.

This clonotype was found a few times. The chain combines TRBV4-1 with TRBJ2-1, with 8 bases that match TRBD2. The CDR3 has 15 amino acids. Germline loops: CDR1 MGHRA, CDR2 YSYEKL. V dropped 1 base and J dropped 2; count of bases not matched to a gene: 1. In nucleotides, the CDR3 is TGCGCCAGCAGCCAAGCGGGACTAGCCTACAATGAGCAGTTCTTC. Residues: CASSQAGLAYNEQFF.

The CDR3 reads CASSFDYLSSYEQYF. DNA for the CDR3: TGTGCCAGCAGCTTCGACTACCTGAGCTCCTACGAGCAGTACTTC. V is TRBV11-2 and J is TRBJ2-7; D may be TRBD2 (5 bases). Germline CDR1 is SGHAT and CDR2 is FQNNGV. The V gene lost 3 bases and the J gene lost 0 bases, with 12 bases spanning the gap. The CDR3 runs 15 residues.

This chain connects TRBV20-1 to TRBJ2-1; TRBD2 matches at 7 bases. This CDR3 has 16 residues. With V trimmed by 2 bases and J by 0 bases, 7 bases remained unmatched. CDR1 is DFQATT, CDR2 SNEGSKA, per germline (reference sequence). CDR3 in amino acids: CSARSWGGSSYNEQFF. CDR3 nucleotide sequence: TGCAGTGCTAGATCTTGGGGCGGGAGCTCCTACAATGAGCAGTTCTTC.

V and J are TRBV20-1 and TRBJ2-1; D not resolved. V lost 0 bases, J lost 1 base, and 10 bases lay in between. Per germline, CDR1 DFQATT and CDR2 SNEGSKA (reference sequence). The CDR3 contains 15 residues. The CDR3 DNA follows: TGCAGTGCTAGAGATTCCCAAATATCCTACAATGAGCAGTTCTTC. It translates to CSARDSQISYNEQFF.

This chain uses TRBV20-1 with TRBJ2-1, with TRBD1 identical over 7 bases. The CDR3 is made up of 14 amino acids. The ends lost 3 bases at V and 7 bases at J; junction bases unmatched: 9. Germline V gives CDR1 DFQATT, CDR2 SNEGSKA (reference sequence). The CDR3 reads CSASIPGQQNEQFF. The CDR3 bases are TGCAGTGCTAGCATACCGGGACAGCAAAATGAGCAGTTCTTC.

The chain uses TRBV24-1 and TRBJ1-2, with TRBD1 matching 8 bases. The trim removed 3 bases at V and 4 bases at J, leaving 3 bases unmatched. Per germline, CDR1 KGHDR and CDR2 SFDVKD. This CDR3 comprises 14 residues. The DNA of the CDR3 is TGTGCCACCAGTGATGCGGACAGGGTCTATGGCTACACCTTC. This gives the protein CATSDADRVYGYTF.

The chain recombines TRBV30 with TRBJ2-5; the D is unclear. The CDR3 covers 13 residues. V shed 5 bases and J shed 2 bases, with 12 bases lying between them. CDR1 is GTSNPN and CDR2 is SVGIG in the germline V gene (reference sequence). The CDR3 reads CAWDPLEQETQYF. For the CDR3, the DNA is TGTGCCTGGGACCCTCTAGAGCAAGAGACCCAGTACTTC. The entire variable domain, with the rest obtained from reference TRBV30 and TRBJ2-5, is as follows: SQTIHQWPATLVQPVGSPLSLECTVEGTSNPNLYWYRQAAGRGLQLLFYSVGIGQISSEVPQNLSASRPQDRQFILSSKKLLLSDSGFYLCAWDPLEQETQYFGPGTRLLVL.

The chain is built from TRBV27 and TRBJ2-5; D may be TRBD1 (5 bases). The CDR3 totals 14 residues. V dropped 3 bases and J dropped 1 base, with 9 bases sitting between them. CDR1 and CDR2 from the germline V gene are MNHEY and SMNVEV (reference sequence). Written as DNA, the CDR3 is TGTGCCAGCAGTTTGTGGCAGGGCCAAGAGACCCAGTACTTC. Translated: CASSLWQGQETQYF.

J is TRBJ1-2 and V is TRBV12-3 or TRBV12-4, with D possibly TRBD1 on 5 matching bases. The germline V and J ends were trimmed by 3 bases and 5 bases, with 13 bases remaining between them. The CDR3 has 14 amino acids. CDR3 sequence reads: CASSLSTVGYGYTF. CDR3 nucleotides: TGTGCCAGCAGTTTGTCGACAGTTGGTTATGGCTACACCTTC.